This T cell receptor (beta chain) derives from a study of blood T cells in healthy people across ages. On the study more broadly: Roughly one uniquely barcoded beta molecule per two T cells was captured.

This clonotype was seen at least ten times. The CDR3 totals 16 residues. Germline loops: CDR1 SGHTA, CDR2 FQGNSA. Unmatched junction bases numbered 11, after V lost 6 bases and J lost 0 bases. A second about 7 to 12 cycle PCR used barcoded and J-beta primers. TCRdb processed the 5' RACE reads anew with MiXCR; each CDR3 protein has one entry. The repertoire holds 1.5 million to 2 million distinct CDR3 sequences, with about 30% as singletons. The origin of this receptor is a woman aged 25 to 39 in good health. The specimen was blood. The J gene is TRBJ2-7, the V gene TRBV7-2, with TRBD1 matching over 7 bases. The CDR3, as DNA: TGTGCCAGCAGTACTCTATGGGACAGCCTCTCCTACGAGCAGTACTTC. This gives the protein CASSTLWDSLSYEQYF.